A single sample is the source of the 24 T cell receptor beta chains below, sequenced in a study of blood T cell repertoires in COVID-19. Sequencing used immunoSEQ multiplex PCR; TCRdb keeps in-frame clones, though not all of them. The data contain over 200,000 clones, around 85% of them singletons. The sequencing input was peripheral blood. All receptors come from a human donor in a cohort sampled during active COVID-19.

This sequence joins TRBV7-9 and TRBJ1-2; TRBD1 might be the D (5 bases). CDR3 length: 15 amino acids. Germline-derived CDR1 and CDR2 are SEHNR and FQNEAQ (reference sequence). The V and J ends lost 1 base and 3 bases respectively, with 12 bases between them. The CDR3 protein is CASSLGQGQDYGYTF. The CDR3 DNA reads as TGTGCCAGCAGCTTAGGGCAGGGTCAGGACTATGGCTACACCTTC.

The rearrangement links TRBV25-1 to TRBJ1-1, with 9 bases identical to TRBD1. The germline CDR1 and CDR2 sequences are MGHDK and SYGVNS. This CDR3 comprises 14 residues. J was trimmed by 7 bases and V by 3 bases; bases with no gene match: 6. CDR3: CASSDLDRGGEAFF. DNA of the CDR3: TGTGCCAGCAGTGATCTGGACAGGGGAGGTGAAGCTTTCTTT.

This chain joins TRBV19 and TRBJ1-2, with 8 bases lining up with TRBD1. CDR1 and CDR2 (germline): LNHDA, SQIVND (reference sequence). Trimming took 4 bases from V and 1 from J; bases not matched to a gene: 11. This CDR3 contains 17 residues. DNA of the CDR3: TGTGCCAGTAGTAACCGGACAGGGCCCGTTTTTAACTATGGCTACACCTTC. Translation: CASSNRTGPVFNYGYTF.

This rearrangement joins TRBV7-3 to TRBJ2-1; a possible D gene is TRBD2 (5 bases). The V and J ends lost 5 bases and 5 bases respectively, with 10 bases between them. Germline CDR1 is SGHTA and CDR2 is FQGTGA. This CDR3 has 13 amino acids. The CDR3, as DNA: TGTGCCAGCAGCGCCAGACTAAACAATGAGCAGTTCTTC. It yields the protein CASSARLNNEQFF. Complete variable domain (other parts from reference TRBV7-3 and TRBJ2-1): GAGVSQTPSNKVTEKGKYVELRCDPISGHTALYWYRQSLGQGPEFLIYFQGTGAADDSGLPNDRFFAVRPEGSVSTLKIQRTERGDSAVYLCASSARLNNEQFFGPGTRLTVL.

The rearrangement links TRBV7-9 to TRBJ2-7; TRBD2 might be the D (6 bases). Germline CDR1 is SEHNR and CDR2 is FQNEAQ (reference sequence). The CDR3 totals 14 residues. Between the trimmed V and J ends, which lost 8 bases and 6 bases, there was a span of 20 bases. This CDR3 is CASETGTSTGEQYF. The DNA of the CDR3 is TGTGCCAGCGAAACCGGGACTTCTACGGGCGAGCAGTACTTC.

V gene TRBV4-3 combines with J gene TRBJ2-1, with D perhaps matching TRBD2 (5 bases). V shed 2 bases and J shed 10 bases, with 9 bases lying between them. In germline, CDR1 is LGHNA, CDR2 YSLEER. This CDR3 contains 12 residues. The CDR3 spells CASSQREMEQFF. The CDR3 DNA sequence: TGCGCCAGCAGCCAAAGGGAGATGGAGCAGTTCTTC.

This sequence joins TRBV24-1 and TRBJ2-6; D is possibly TRBD2 (7 bases). Trimming took off 0 bases at V and 2 bases at J, with 13 bases between the two ends. Germline V gene sequence: CDR1 KGHDR, CDR2 SFDVKD. There are 18 residues in the CDR3. CDR3 DNA: TGTGCCACCAGTGATTTGCGGGCGGGGGCGACTGGGGCCAACGTCCTGACTTTC. This sequence encodes CATSDLRAGATGANVLTF.

The chain couples TRBV28 to TRBJ2-3; 12 bases map to TRBD2. CDR3 length: 15 residues. CDR1 and CDR2 from the germline V gene are MDHEN and SYDVKM. The junction had 3 bases not matched to a gene; V was cut back by 3 bases and J by 5 bases. CDR3 nucleotides: TGTGCCAGCAGTTTGACTAGCGGGAGTGTAGATACGCAGTATTTT. It yields the protein CASSLTSGSVDTQYF.

The chain couples TRBV6-5 to TRBJ2-3; no clear D gene. This CDR3 is 11 amino acids long. V shed 6 bases and J shed 5 bases, with 6 bases lying between them. The V gene's germline CDR1 is MNHEY and CDR2 SVGAGI. The CDR3 DNA reads TGTGCCAGCAGCAACGGAGATACGCAGTATTTT. Protein sequence: CASSNGDTQYF.

This chain connects TRBV5-1 to TRBJ1-1, with D maybe TRBD1 (5 bases). V was clipped by 7 bases and J by 0 bases, with 7 bases between them. CDR1 SGHRS and CDR2 YFSETQ come from the germline V gene. The CDR3 totals 12 residues. CDR3 amino acids: CASAGMNTEAFF. In DNA form, the CDR3 reads TGCGCCAGCGCAGGGATGAACACTGAAGCTTTCTTT.

The rearrangement links TRBV18 to TRBJ2-2, with D possibly TRBD1 on 6 matching bases. The CDR3 has 14 amino acids. Germline values: CDR1 KGHSH, CDR2 LQKENI. V dropped 3 bases and J dropped 4 bases, with 9 bases sitting between them. Written as DNA, the CDR3 is TGTGCCAGCTCACCGGGGGCGAGCACCGGGGAGCTGTTTTTT. Translation: CASSPGASTGELFF.

The table lists this clone with a few counts. The CDR3 DNA is TGTGCCAGCAGCGCTAGCGCTCCTGGGGGGTACGAGCAGTACTTC. Translated, it gives CASSASAPGGYEQYF. This sequence joins TRBV28 and TRBJ2-7; a possible D gene is TRBD2 (6 bases). This CDR3 comprises 15 residues. V lost 6 bases, J lost 4 bases, and 19 bases lay in between. Germline V lookup: CDR1 MDHEN, CDR2 SYDVKM.

The chain has TRBV14 and TRBJ2-3, with 10 bases identical to TRBD1. CDR1 SGHDN and CDR2 FVKESK come from the germline V gene. Germline trimming cut 4 bases from V and 9 bases from J; bases unmatched to any gene: 16. CDR3 size: 17 residues. CDR3 sequence (DNA): TGTGCCAGCAGCCTCGGGACAGGGGTACCGGGGAGGTGGACGCAGTATTTT. Translating it yields CASSLGTGVPGRWTQYF.

This clone was recorded a few times. This CDR3 is also generated by other DNA sequences in the sample. CDR3 sequence: CASRGLAAYNEQFF. DNA of the CDR3: TGTGCCAGCAGGGGACTAGCGGCCTACAATGAGCAGTTCTTC. The chain couples TRBV27 to TRBJ2-1, with 11 bases that match TRBD2. V shed 6 bases, J shed 2 bases, and the junction held 0 bases outside the gene matches. Looked up from germline, CDR1 is MNHEY and CDR2 is SMNVEV (reference sequence). The CDR3 runs 14 residues.

The chain employs TRBV5-1 and TRBJ2-7; 11 nucleotides match TRBD1. Germline CDR1 reads SGHRS; CDR2 reads YFSETQ. The CDR3 totals 15 residues. J gave up 6 bases and V 4 bases, and 9 bases lay outside the gene matches. The CDR3 region is CASSLPGQGVGEQYF. In nucleotides, the CDR3 is TGCGCCAGCAGCCTACCGGGACAGGGGGTTGGCGAGCAGTACTTC.

The V call is TRBV19, the J call TRBJ2-7; tentative D call: TRBD2 (6 bases). The V end lost 3 bases, the J end lost 5 bases, and 11 bases lay between the germline ends. Germline V CDR1 and CDR2: LNHDA, SQIVND (reference sequence). The CDR3 is 13 residues long. CDR3 nucleotide sequence: TGTGCCAGTAGTATGGTTAGCGGCCACGAGCAGTACTTC. Translation gives CASSMVSGHEQYF.

This clone was counted once. Here the CDR3 reads CASSTEPPSGNTIYF. The CDR3 region has the DNA TGTGCCAGCAGCACGGAGCCACCTTCTGGAAACACCATATATTTT. The rearrangement links TRBV9 to TRBJ1-3; D not resolved. The V gene's germline CDR1 is SGDLS and CDR2 YYNGEE. The CDR3 sequence is 15 residues long. V was clipped by 4 bases and J by 1 base, with 12 bases between them.

This clone turned up a few times. This chain's CDR3 is CASSQDWTTLDEAFF. Here the CDR3 DNA reads TGTGCCAGCAGCCAAGATTGGACTACTTTAGATGAAGCTTTCTTT. This chain links TRBV3-1 (or the pseudogene TRBV3-2) with TRBJ1-1; D is unclear. V lost 0 bases and J lost 7, with 15 bases in between. The CDR3 totals 15 residues. Germline V lookup: CDR1 LGHDT, CDR2 YNNKEL (reference sequence).

This rearrangement joins TRBV3-1 (or the pseudogene TRBV3-2) to TRBJ2-2; D is ambiguous. This CDR3 comprises 12 residues. V shed 8 bases and J shed 4 bases, with 8 bases lying between them. Germline V gives CDR1 LGHDT, CDR2 YNNKEL (reference sequence). CDR3 protein: CASGVVTGELFF. Here the CDR3 DNA reads TGTGCCAGCGGAGTAGTCACCGGGGAGCTGTTTTTT.

The chain joins TRBV29-1 to TRBJ2-7; TRBD1 might be the D (5 bases). The CDR3 loop spans 12 amino acids. Germline V lookup: CDR1 SQVTM, CDR2 ANQGSEA. Trimming removed 4 bases from V and 1 base from J, with 8 bases in between. CDR3 coding DNA: TGCAGCGTTGGACAGCGATCCTACGAGCAGTACTTC. Translation: CSVGQRSYEQYF.

This chain links TRBV28 with TRBJ2-7; tentative D call: TRBD2 (6 bases). V was pared by 3 bases and J by 2 bases, with 8 bases between. CDR1 and CDR2 from the germline V gene are MDHEN and SYDVKM. The CDR3 runs to 13 residues. CDR3 in DNA: TGTGCCAGCAGTTTTGCGGGAACCTACGAGCAGTACTTC. This translates into CASSFAGTYEQYF.

This clone was counted between two and nine times. This chain connects TRBV5-4 to TRBJ2-1, with TRBD2 identical over 7 bases. CDR1 is SGHNT, CDR2 YYREEE, per germline (reference sequence). The ends lost 6 bases at V and 4 bases at J; junction bases unmatched: 7. This CDR3 is built from 14 residues. The CDR3 DNA reads TGTGCCAGCAAAGCGGCTAGCGGTTACAATGAGCAGTTCTTC. Translated, it gives CASKAASGYNEQFF. Using reference TRBV5-4 and TRBJ2-1 for the parts outside the CDR3, the full variable domain is ETGVTQSPTHLIKTRGQQVTLRCSSQSGHNTVSWYQQALGQGPQFIFQYYREEENGRGNFPPRFSGLQFPNYSSELNVNALELDDSALYLCASKAASGYNEQFFGPGTRLTVL.

V and J are TRBV7-2 and TRBJ1-1; 9 bases agree with TRBD1. The V gene end was trimmed by 5 bases and the J gene end by 4 bases; junction bases not matched to a gene: 8. Germline-derived CDR1 and CDR2 are SGHTA and FQGNSA. This CDR3 comprises 15 residues. The CDR3 nucleotides read TGTGCCAGCAGCCCTGGGACAGGGAGGGGCACTGAAGCTTTCTTT. Its translation: CASSPGTGRGTEAFF.

The rearrangement uses TRBV29-1 and TRBJ2-4, with no clear D. The CDR3 runs 13 residues. V was shortened by 6 bases and J by 3 bases, with 12 bases between the two germline ends. The V gene's germline CDR1 is SQVTM and CDR2 ANQGSEA. The CDR3 DNA reads TGCAGCGTGTCAGGAATAGGCAAAAACATTCAGTACTTC. The encoded protein is CSVSGIGKNIQYF.